These 10 T cell receptor beta chains share one sample of origin, sequenced in a study of T cells in Graves' hyperthyroidism and ophthalmopathy. TCR beta CDR3 regions were amplified from RNA. The HTBI primer set drove a first-round RT-PCR of the TCR CDR3. From the multiplex PCR reads, TCRdb called clonotypes with MiXCR, one entry per CDR3 protein. The repertoire holds about 380,000 distinct CDR3 sequences, with more than 12% as singletons. What was sequenced was blood. Receptors were obtained from a woman aged 25 to 45 with Graves' ophthalmopathy.

The sample holds a few counts of this clonotype. The chain uses TRBV19 and TRBJ1-1, with D perhaps TRBD1 (5 bases). The length of the CDR3 is 15 residues. Trimming shortened V by 6 bases and J by 4 bases, and 18 bases separated the two germline ends. Germline CDR1 and CDR2: LNHDA and SQIVND (reference sequence). The CDR3 reads CASRKKQVTGTEAFF. CDR3 coding DNA: TGTGCCAGTAGAAAAAAACAGGTTACTGGCACTGAAGCTTTCTTT.

The genes are TRBV28 and TRBJ2-1; TRBD2 matches 10 bases. This CDR3 has 15 amino acids. Germline values: CDR1 MDHEN, CDR2 SYDVKM. The trim removed 5 bases at V and 8 bases at J, leaving 9 bases unmatched. DNA for the CDR3: TGTGCCAGCAGTCCCAGAACTAGCGGGAAGGATGAGCAGTTCTTC. Its translation is CASSPRTSGKDEQFF.

This clonotype has at least ten counts. The chain is built from TRBV12-3 or TRBV12-4 and TRBJ2-5; 10 nucleotides align to TRBD1. This CDR3 contains 14 residues. J gave up 4 bases and V 3 bases, and 2 bases lay outside the gene matches. In DNA, the CDR3 is TGTGCCAGCAGTTTCGGGACAGGGGTAGAGACCCAGTACTTC. This sequence encodes CASSFGTGVETQYF.

Many counts were recorded for this clonotype. V gene TRBV13 combines with J gene TRBJ2-7; D gene uncertain. The V and J ends lost 6 bases and 1 base respectively, with 13 bases between them. The CDR3 loop spans 14 amino acids. Germline V gene lookup returns CDR1 PRHDT and CDR2 FYEKMQ (reference sequence). Here the CDR3 reads CASSPIGASYEQYF. In DNA, the CDR3 is TGTGCCAGCAGTCCTATTGGAGCGTCCTACGAGCAGTACTTC.

Concerning this clonotype: Compared with germline, one end of the junction differs, possibly owing to a read error. This chain links TRBV27 with TRBJ1-6; no definite D call. This CDR3 is 13 amino acids long. Looked up from germline, CDR1 is MNHEY and CDR2 is SMNVEV (reference sequence). Here the CDR3 DNA reads TGTGCCAGCAGTTTATCCGGGATTTCACCCCTCCAATTT. Translated: CASSLSGISPLQF.

The sample holds many counts of this clonotype. CDR3: CASSLRTGAGNQPQHF. CDR3 DNA sequence: TGTGCCAGCAGTTTAAGGACAGGGGCAGGCAATCAGCCCCAGCATTTT. The gene calls are TRBV28 and TRBJ1-5; the match to TRBD1 covers 9 bases. The J segment lost 2 bases and the V segment lost 2 bases, leaving 4 bases of the junction unmatched. The CDR3 consists of 16 residues. Germline CDR1 reads MDHEN; CDR2 reads SYDVKM.

J is TRBJ1-4 and V is TRBV6-1, with D perhaps matching TRBD1 (5 bases). The CDR3 has 13 residues. The germline CDR1 and CDR2 sequences are MNHNS and SASEGT. V was clipped by 4 bases and J by 8 bases, with 11 bases between them. The CDR3, as DNA: TGTGCCAGCAGTGGGGGGGTTGGGGAAAAACTGTTTTTT. As protein: CASSGGVGEKLFF.

This clonotype was seen ten or more times. The rearrangement joins TRBV7-6 to TRBJ2-1, with 7 bases lining up with TRBD2. Germline CDR1 SGHVS, CDR2 FNYEAQ. This CDR3 is built from 17 residues. After removal of 7 bases from V and 7 bases from J, the junction contained 19 bases not matched to a gene. CDR3 nucleotides: TGTGCCAGCACCCCGAACCGAGGGGACTACCTAGGGAATGAGCAGTTCTTC. Encoded protein: CASTPNRGDYLGNEQFF.

The chain employs TRBV4-2 and TRBJ1-2; 7 nucleotides align to TRBD1. Germline V CDR1 and CDR2: LGHNA, YNFKEQ. This CDR3 spans 18 amino acids. The V segment lost 1 base and the J segment 2 bases; nucleotides outside the gene matches: 13. CDR3 loop: CASSQGSSEGAINYGYTF. The CDR3 DNA reads TGTGCCAGCAGCCAAGGTTCTTCGGAGGGGGCGATCAACTATGGCTACACCTTC.

In its sample, this clonotype was seen a few times. V usage is TRBV6-1 and J usage is TRBJ2-2; D is undetermined. The CDR3 consists of 15 residues. Germline CDR1 MNHNS, CDR2 SASEGT. The V and J ends lost 8 bases and 6 bases respectively, with 19 bases between them. The chain's CDR3 is CASRTQMGFAGELFF. The CDR3 bases are TGTGCCAGCCGCACCCAGATGGGGTTTGCCGGGGAGCTGTTTTTT.